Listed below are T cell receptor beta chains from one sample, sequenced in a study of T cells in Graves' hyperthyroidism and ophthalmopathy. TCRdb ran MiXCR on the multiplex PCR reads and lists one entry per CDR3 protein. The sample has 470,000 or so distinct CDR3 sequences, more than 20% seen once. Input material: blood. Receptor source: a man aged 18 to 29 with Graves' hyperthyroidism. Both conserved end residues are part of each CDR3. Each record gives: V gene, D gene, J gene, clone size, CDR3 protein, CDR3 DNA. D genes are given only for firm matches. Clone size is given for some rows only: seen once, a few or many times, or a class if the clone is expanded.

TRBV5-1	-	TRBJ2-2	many	CASSYGSNTGELFF	TGCGCCAGCAGTTACGGGTCGAACACCGGGGAGCTGTTTTTT
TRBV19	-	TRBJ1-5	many	CASSAGGTSNQPQHF	TGTGCCAGTAGTGCCGGGGGTACGAGCAATCAGCCCCAGCATTTT
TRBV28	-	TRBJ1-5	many	CASTRQVRQPQHF	TGTGCCAGCACCCGACAGGTTAGGCAGCCCCAGCATTTT
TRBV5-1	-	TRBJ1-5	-	CASSPSTGGNQPQHF	TGCGCCAGCAGCCCCTCAACCGGGGGCAATCAGCCCCAGCATTTT
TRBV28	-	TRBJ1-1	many	CASTPGGEHTEAFF	TGTGCCAGCACCCCTGGTGGGGAGCACACTGAAGCTTTCTTT
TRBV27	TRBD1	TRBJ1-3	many	CASSPGTGGGNTIYF	TGTGCCAGCAGTCCAGGGACAGGGGGAGGAAACACCATATATTTT
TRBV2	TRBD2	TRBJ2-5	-	CASNSGTGQETQYF	TGTGCCAGCAATAGCGGGACGGGCCAAGAGACCCAGTACTTC
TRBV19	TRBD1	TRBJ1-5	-	CASSVGQGLSQPQHF	TGTGCCAGTAGTGTTGGACAGGGGCTAAGTCAGCCCCAGCATTTT
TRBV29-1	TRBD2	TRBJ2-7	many	CSVGGPSGVYEQYF	TGCAGCGTTGGCGGGCCTAGCGGGGTCTACGAGCAGTACTTC
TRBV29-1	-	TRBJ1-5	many	CSVGQNSNQPQHF	TGCAGCGTAGGACAGAATAGCAATCAGCCCCAGCATTTT
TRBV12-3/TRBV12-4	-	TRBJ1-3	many	CASTDRQISGNTIYF	TGTGCCAGCACCGACCGACAGATCTCTGGAAACACCATATATTTT
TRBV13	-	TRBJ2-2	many	CASSPTGALYTGELFF	TGTGCCAGCAGCCCGACCGGGGCTTTGTACACCGGGGAGCTGTTTTTT
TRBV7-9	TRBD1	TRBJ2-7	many	CASSLGQGVTDEQYF	TGTGCCAGCAGCTTGGGACAGGGAGTCACGGACGAGCAGTACTTC
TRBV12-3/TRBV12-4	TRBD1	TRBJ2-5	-	CASTSRDRGPGASQYF	TGTGCCAGCACTTCCCGGGACAGGGGCCCCGGGGCGTCCCAGTACTTC
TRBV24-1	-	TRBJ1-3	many	CATSQGPGDTIYF	TGTGCCACCTCCCAGGGGCCTGGAGACACCATATATTTT
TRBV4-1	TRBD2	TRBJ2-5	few	CASSQDTSVLETQYF	TGCGCCAGCAGCCAGGACACTAGCGTCTTGGAGACCCAGTACTTC
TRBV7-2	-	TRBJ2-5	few	CASSLEDRPGGTQYF	TGTGCCAGCAGCTTAGAGGACAGACCTGGTGGGACCCAGTACTTC